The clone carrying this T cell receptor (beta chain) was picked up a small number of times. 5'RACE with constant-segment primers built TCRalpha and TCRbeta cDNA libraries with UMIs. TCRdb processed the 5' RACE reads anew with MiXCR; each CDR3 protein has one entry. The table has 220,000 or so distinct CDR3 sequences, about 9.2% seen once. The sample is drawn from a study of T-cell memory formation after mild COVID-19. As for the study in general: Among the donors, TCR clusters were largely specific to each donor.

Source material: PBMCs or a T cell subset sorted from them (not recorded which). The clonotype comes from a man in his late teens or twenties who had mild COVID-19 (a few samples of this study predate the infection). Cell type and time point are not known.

DNA for the CDR3: TGTGCCAGCAGTCGACAGGGGGTAGTTGGCAATGAGCAGTTCTTC. This translates into CASSRQGVVGNEQFF. The chain has TRBV6-5 and TRBJ2-1; 9 bases map to TRBD1. Losses at the gene ends were 5 bases for V and 6 bases for J; bases not matched to a gene: 8. The germline V gene has CDR1 MNHEY and CDR2 SVGAGI. The CDR3 consists of 15 residues.